A single sample is the source of the 11 T cell receptor beta chains below, sequenced in a study of blood T cell repertoires in COVID-19. The assay was immunoSEQ multiplex PCR, and TCRdb's table has in-frame clones only and misses some. The sample records about 180,000 clones, 70% to 90% being singletons. Sequencing was carried out using peripheral blood. Receptors were obtained from a woman in her twenties or thirties with active or convalescent COVID-19.

This clone was seen once. The chain employs TRBV27 and TRBJ1-2; D may be TRBD1 (6 bases). With 3 bases removed from V and 8 bases from J, the gap between germline ends came to 19 bases. The germline V gene has CDR1 MNHEY and CDR2 SMNVEV (reference sequence). This CDR3 contains 15 residues. CDR3 sequence reads: CASSFRTHRDWGYTF. The CDR3, as DNA: TGTGCCAGCAGTTTCCGGACCCACAGGGATTGGGGCTACACCTTC.

This clone has a handful of counts. The V gene is TRBV27, the J gene TRBJ2-1; 7 bases match TRBD2. This CDR3 region has 17 residues. The germline CDR1 and CDR2 sequences are MNHEY and SMNVEV (reference sequence). J gave up 3 bases and V 6 bases, and 14 bases lay outside the gene matches. CDR3: CASRDKTSSIFYNEQFF. CDR3 DNA sequence: TGTGCCAGCAGGGACAAGACTAGCTCAATTTTCTACAATGAGCAGTTCTTC.

The chain employs TRBV27 and TRBJ1-1; D is possibly TRBD1 (6 bases). V lost 6 bases, J lost 5 bases, and 19 bases lay in between. The CDR3 contains 15 residues. The germline gives CDR1 MNHEY, CDR2 SMNVEV (reference sequence). CDR3 sequence reads: CASSPNRVSQTEAFF. The CDR3 region has the DNA TGTGCCAGCAGCCCGAACAGGGTAAGCCAAACTGAAGCTTTCTTT.

CDR3 nucleotide sequence: TGCGCCAGCTCGAGCACAGATACGCAGTATTTT. It is translated as CASSSTDTQYF. V usage is TRBV10-1 and J usage is TRBJ2-3, with D uncertain. Looked up from germline, CDR1 is WNHNN and CDR2 is SYGVQD (reference sequence). V lost 8 bases and J 0 bases, leaving 3 bases between the germline ends. The CDR3 is 11 residues long.

The chain has TRBV11-2 and TRBJ2-1; no reliable D call. Germline assignment: CDR1 SGHAT and CDR2 FQNNGV. Trimming took off 6 bases at V and 9 bases at J, with 6 bases between the two ends. The CDR3 has 10 residues. The CDR3 here is CASREFEQFF. The CDR3, as DNA: TGTGCCAGCAGGGAGTTTGAGCAGTTCTTC.

The J gene is TRBJ2-7, the V gene TRBV19; TRBD1 aligns across 10 bases. This CDR3 has 16 amino acids. The germline V gene has CDR1 LNHDA and CDR2 SQIVND (reference sequence). V shed 6 bases and J 0 bases; nucleotides not matched to a gene: 8. The CDR3 spells CASSSPGTGVSYEQYF. The CDR3 coding sequence is TGTGCCAGTAGCTCCCCGGGGACAGGGGTCTCCTACGAGCAGTACTTC.

CDR3 sequence: CASSLAPRGEAGGYTF. CDR3 DNA sequence: TGTGCCAGCAGCTTAGCCCCTCGAGGCGAGGCGGGAGGCTACACCTTC. V is TRBV11-2 and J is TRBJ1-2; no clear D. V lost 1 base and J 8 bases, leaving 20 bases between the germline ends. This CDR3 has 16 amino acids. Per the germline V gene, CDR1 is SGHAT and CDR2 is FQNNGV.

The chain recombines TRBV5-1 with TRBJ2-1; 10 bases map to TRBD1. Per the germline V gene, CDR1 is SGHRS and CDR2 is YFSETQ. This CDR3 spans 15 amino acids. With 4 bases clipped from V and 7 bases from J, the junction kept 8 bases outside the gene matches. In DNA form, the CDR3 reads TGCGCCAGCAGCGCGACAGGGGGCGTGGGGAATGAGCAGTTCTTC. Its translation is CASSATGGVGNEQFF.

This clone has a handful of counts. V is TRBV29-1 and J is TRBJ2-6, with 7 bases lining up with TRBD1. V gave up 1 base and J gave up 0 bases; unmatched junction bases: 9. The CDR3 runs to 18 residues. Germline CDR1 is SQVTM and CDR2 is ANQGSEA. The CDR3 reads CSVEAPGQRNSGANVLTF. The CDR3 nucleotides are TGCAGCGTTGAAGCTCCGGGACAGAGGAACTCTGGGGCCAACGTCCTGACTTTC. The complete variable domain, with remaining parts taken from reference TRBV29-1 and TRBJ2-6, reads SAVISQKPSRDICQRGTSLTIQCQVDSQVTMMFWYRQQPGQSLTLIATANQGSEATYESGFVIDKFPISRPNLTFSTLTVSNMSPEDSSIYLCSVEAPGQRNSGANVLTFGAGSRLTVL.

The chain combines TRBV3-1 (or the pseudogene TRBV3-2) with TRBJ2-5, with TRBD2 as a possible D gene (5 bases). Trimming removed 1 base from V and 5 bases from J, with 11 bases in between. Per the germline V gene, CDR1 is LGHDT and CDR2 is YNNKEL (reference sequence). CDR3 length: 14 residues. The CDR3 spells CASSQGNGDETQYF. CDR3 DNA sequence: TGTGCCAGCAGCCAAGGAAACGGGGATGAGACCCAGTACTTC.

The chain joins TRBV9 to TRBJ1-2; TRBD1 agrees at 9 bases. Looked up from germline, CDR1 is SGDLS and CDR2 is YYNGEE. Trimming took 2 bases from V and 4 from J; bases not matched to a gene: 6. The CDR3 is made up of 15 amino acids. CDR3 DNA: TGTGCCAGCAGCGTGGGGGACAGGGTTAGCTATGGCTACACCTTC. Encoded protein: CASSVGDRVSYGYTF.